This T cell receptor beta chain was captured in a study of blood T cell repertoires in COVID-19 (TCRdb year 2020). Broadly, across the study: Collaborator samples came from the United States, Italy and Spain and covered acute and convalescent phases of COVID-19. The prospective study material was composed of cDNA or gDNA derived from T cells, B-cell-depleted T cells, or PBMCs. Subjects who had been exposed to COVID-19, were actively infected with it, or had recovered from it provided the deeply sampled blood TCRbeta repertoires that made up the dataset. The repertoires were released in a freely available public database meant as a resource for research on the immune response to SARS-CoV-2. Samples were obtained from the ongoing ImmuneRACE study (first 160 participants) and from some 1,300 subjects provided by 6 global collaborators. The sample metadata nearly always contained a de-identified subject ID, COVID-19 status, age in years and sex. HLA class I and class II types, where available, came from metadata supplied by the sample provider rather than from assay-based typing. The study at large found these results: Clinical and demographic metadata were provided uncurated, with the amount varying by source and participant.

Its CDR3 holds 15 amino acids, cysteine through phenylalanine. Just the 45-base CDR3 DNA is kept, in frame starting at base 1. V is cut by 4 bases and J by 6 bases, and the space between the germline ends is 17 bases. Via the germline V gene, CDR1 is SGHRS and CDR2 YFSETQ. The immunoSEQ Assay, a bias-controlled multiplex PCR, was used to amplify TCRbeta CDR3 regions from genomic DNA. As for the original processing: Nucleated cell counts per sample were estimated from amplification of reference gene primers within the assay. To quantify the absolute abundance of each unique TCRbeta CDR3 rearrangement, sequence reads were collapsed and filtered. For each sample, productive Simpson clonality was calculated as the square root of Simpson's diversity index over productive rearrangements. Here the immuneACCESS table is served through TCRdb, limited to in-frame sequences with V and J called. Missing clones are a known gap in these copies; in checked studies unresolved V genes cover under half, and the rest lacks a known reason. V and J calls and clone size are those listed in that table; D and trimming were worked out from the DNA. The sample table lists tens of thousands of clones, 90% of them with a count of one. Around 7% of the sample lies in the top ten.

Collaborating institutions collected whole blood in K2EDTA tubes following their own protocols. For TCRbeta analysis, collaborators shipped samples in one of three forms: frozen whole blood, isolated PBMCs, or DNA extracted from either of those sample types. As regards this clone: Its specific antigen is unknown. No base quality information exists; no much larger clone differs at one position.

The TCR originated in a human donor in a cohort sampled during active COVID-19. This chain is built from TRBV5-1 and TRBJ2-1; TRBD2 is a possible D gene, resting on 5 matching bases. Sequenced input: peripheral blood. The nucleotide sequence reads TGCGCCAGCAGCCCAGGCGGGTCCCCCGGCAATGAGCAGTTCTTC. Its product reads: CASSPGGSPGNEQFF.